This TCR beta chain derives from a study of blood T cell repertoires in COVID-19 (dated by TCRdb to 2020 to 2022). At the level of the whole study: Samples covering the acute and convalescent phases of COVID-19 were provided by collaborators in the United States, Italy and Spain. The samples were drawn from the first 160 participants of the ongoing ImmuneRACE study and from some 1,300 subjects provided by 6 global collaborators. Nearly every sample came with metadata listing a de-identified subject ID, COVID-19 status, age in years and sex. Where available, HLA class I and class II types were taken from metadata supplied by the sample provider and were not determined by assay-based typing. Subjects who had been exposed to COVID-19, were actively infected with it, or had recovered from it provided the deeply sampled blood TCRbeta repertoires that made up the dataset. The prospective study material was composed of cDNA or gDNA derived from T cells, B-cell-depleted T cells, or PBMCs. The repertoires were made available in a free public database intended to serve as a resource for research on the immune response to SARS-CoV-2. Results and caveats for the whole study, not just this receptor: The quantity of clinical and demographic metadata differed by source and by participant and was supplied without curation.

TCRbeta CDR3 regions were amplified from genomic DNA using the immunoSEQ Assay, a bias-controlled multiplex PCR. In the source study's methods: The number of nucleated cells in each sample was estimated by amplification of reference gene primers within the assay. To quantify the absolute abundance of each unique TCRbeta CDR3 rearrangement, sequence reads were collapsed and filtered. For each sample, productive Simpson clonality was calculated as the square root of Simpson's diversity index across productive rearrangements. Imported from immuneACCESS, the table was reduced by TCRdb to in-frame sequences with V and J called. These copies leave out some clones; in studies compared against another copy, an unresolved V gene accounts for under half, and the cause of the remainder is not known. For V, J and clone size, that table is used; D and trimming come from the DNA. The sample profile shows around 270,000 clones; more than 75% of them were found once. The top ten clonotypes cover 5.2% of the sample.

V lost 0 bases and J lost 4 bases; the stretch between them is 13 bases long. CDR1 is given as SGHKS and CDR2 as YYEKEE, both from the germline V gene (reference sequence). CDR3 length: 15 amino acids, cysteine to phenylalanine. Left in the record is the CDR3 DNA by itself, 45 bases read in frame from the first base. For this clone: The antigen this receptor binds is unknown. Base qualities were left out, and no much larger clone turns up one base away.

One collaborating source in Seattle enrolled patients while the patients were actively infected and followed the patients over time throughout the course of disease. Each collaborating institution followed its own protocols to collect whole blood in K2EDTA tubes. For TCRbeta analysis, collaborator samples were shipped as frozen whole blood, as isolated PBMCs, or as DNA extracted from either sample type. Recombination joined TRBV5-5 with TRBJ1-1, with a tentative D gene TRBD1 over 5 matching bases. This sequence was found in a woman between 55 and 75 years old with COVID-19, enrolled during active disease. Sequenced material: peripheral blood. The base sequence is TGTGCCAGCAGCTTGGCTCTCGTTAGGGGCACTGAAGCTTTCTTT. Translated, it reads CASSLALVRGTEAFF.